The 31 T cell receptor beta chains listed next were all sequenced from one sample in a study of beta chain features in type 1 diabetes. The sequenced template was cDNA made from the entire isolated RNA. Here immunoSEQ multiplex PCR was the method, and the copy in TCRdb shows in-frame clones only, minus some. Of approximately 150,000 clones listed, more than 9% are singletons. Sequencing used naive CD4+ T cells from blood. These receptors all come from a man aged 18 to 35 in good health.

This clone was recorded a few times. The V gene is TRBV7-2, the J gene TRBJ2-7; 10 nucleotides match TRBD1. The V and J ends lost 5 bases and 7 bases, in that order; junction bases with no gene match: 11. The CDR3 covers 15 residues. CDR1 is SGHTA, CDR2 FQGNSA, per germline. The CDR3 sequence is CASSTDRGRFGEQYF. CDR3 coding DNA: TGTGCCAGCAGCACGGACAGGGGGAGGTTCGGAGAGCAGTACTTC.

CDR3 coding DNA: TGTGCCAGCAGTTTGGGGTCCGCAGGGCGCCCAAGGGAGACCCAGTACTTC. Protein: CASSLGSAGRPRETQYF. This rearrangement joins TRBV28 to TRBJ2-5, with D possibly being TRBD1 (5 bases). Germline V lookup: CDR1 MDHEN, CDR2 SYDVKM. V lost 3 bases and J 5 bases, leaving 22 bases between the germline ends. The CDR3 totals 17 residues. The full variable domain, rest sourced from reference TRBV28 and TRBJ2-5, is DVKVTQSSRYLVKRTGEKVFLECVQDMDHENMFWYRQDPGLGLRLIYFSYDVKMKEKGDIPEGYSVSREKKERFSLILESASTNQTSMYLCASSLGSAGRPRETQYFGPGTRLLVL.

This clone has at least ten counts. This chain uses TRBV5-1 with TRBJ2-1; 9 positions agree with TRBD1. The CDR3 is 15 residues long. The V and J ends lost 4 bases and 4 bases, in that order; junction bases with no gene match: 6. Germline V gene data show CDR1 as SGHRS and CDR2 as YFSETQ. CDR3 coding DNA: TGCGCCAGCAGCGAGGGACAGGGTGCTTACAATGAGCAGTTCTTC. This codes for CASSEGQGAYNEQFF. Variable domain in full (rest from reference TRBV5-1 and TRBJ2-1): KAGVTQTPRYLIKTRGQQVTLSCSPISGHRSVSWYQQTPGQGLQFLFEYFSETQRNKGNFPGRFSGRQFSNSRSEMNVSTLELGDSALYLCASSEGQGAYNEQFFGPGTRLTVL.

CDR3 coding DNA: TGTGCCAGCAGTCAGGACAGGGGACCTCCTTCTCAAGAGACCCAGTACTTC. It specifies CASSQDRGPPSQETQYF. The chain uses TRBV27 and TRBJ2-5; 9 bases line up with TRBD1. V lost 5 bases and J lost 2; bases outside the gene matches: 12. This CDR3 is 17 amino acids long. Germline V lookup: CDR1 MNHEY, CDR2 SMNVEV (reference sequence).

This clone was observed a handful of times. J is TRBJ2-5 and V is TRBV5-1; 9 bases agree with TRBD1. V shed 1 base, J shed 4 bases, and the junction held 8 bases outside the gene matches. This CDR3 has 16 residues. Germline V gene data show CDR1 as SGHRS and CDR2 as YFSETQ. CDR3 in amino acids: CASSLRIGGQGETQYF. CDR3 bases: TGCGCCAGCAGCTTGCGCATCGGGGGACAGGGAGAGACCCAGTACTTC.

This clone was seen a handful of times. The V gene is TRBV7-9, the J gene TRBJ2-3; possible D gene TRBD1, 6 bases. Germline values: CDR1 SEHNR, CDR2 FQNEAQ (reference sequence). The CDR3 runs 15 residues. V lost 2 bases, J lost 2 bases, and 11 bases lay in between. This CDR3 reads CASSLSGTHTDTQYF. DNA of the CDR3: TGTGCCAGCAGCTTATCCGGGACACACACAGATACGCAGTATTTT.

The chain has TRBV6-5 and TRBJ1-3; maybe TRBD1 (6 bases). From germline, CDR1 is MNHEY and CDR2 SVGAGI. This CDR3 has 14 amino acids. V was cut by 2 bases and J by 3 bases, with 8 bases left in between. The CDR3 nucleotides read TGTGCCAGCAGTTACGGGGGCGGTGGAAACACCATATATTTT. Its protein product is CASSYGGGGNTIYF.

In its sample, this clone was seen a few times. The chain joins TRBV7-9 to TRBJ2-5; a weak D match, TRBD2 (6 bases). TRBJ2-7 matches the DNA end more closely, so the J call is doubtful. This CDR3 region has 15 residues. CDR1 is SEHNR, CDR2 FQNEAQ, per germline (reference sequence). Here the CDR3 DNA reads TGTGCCAGCAGCCCGAGAGGAGGGCCGGGTTACGAGCAGTACTTC. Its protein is CASSPRGGPGYEQYF.

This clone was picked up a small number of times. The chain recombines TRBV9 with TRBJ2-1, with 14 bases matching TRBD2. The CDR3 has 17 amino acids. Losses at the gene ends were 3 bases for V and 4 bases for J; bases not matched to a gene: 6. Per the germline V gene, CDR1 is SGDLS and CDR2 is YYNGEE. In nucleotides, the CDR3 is TGTGCCAGCAGCGGGGGACTAGCGGGGGCCCCATACAATGAGCAGTTCTTC. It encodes CASSGGLAGAPYNEQFF.

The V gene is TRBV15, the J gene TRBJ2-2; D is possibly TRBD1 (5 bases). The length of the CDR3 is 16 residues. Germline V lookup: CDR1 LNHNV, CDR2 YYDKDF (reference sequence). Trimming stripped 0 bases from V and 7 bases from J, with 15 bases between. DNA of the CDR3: TGTGCCACCAGCAGAGATCTCCCGGATAGGGGCGGGGAGCTGTTTTTT. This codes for CATSRDLPDRGGELFF.

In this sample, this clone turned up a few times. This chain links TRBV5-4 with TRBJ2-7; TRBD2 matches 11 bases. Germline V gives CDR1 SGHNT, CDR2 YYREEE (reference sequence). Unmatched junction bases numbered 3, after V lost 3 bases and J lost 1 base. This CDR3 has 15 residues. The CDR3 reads CASSWGTSGSYEQYF. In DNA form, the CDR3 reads TGTGCCAGCAGCTGGGGGACTAGCGGATCCTACGAGCAGTACTTC.

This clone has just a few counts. The CDR3, as DNA: TGCGCCAGCAGCTTGGACAGTAATCAGCCCCAGCATTTT. Its protein is CASSLDSNQPQHF. J is TRBJ1-5 and V is TRBV5-1, with D unresolved. In germline, CDR1 is SGHRS, CDR2 YFSETQ. The CDR3 is 13 amino acids. V was trimmed by 0 bases and J by 4 bases, leaving 5 bases between them. Complete variable domain (other parts from reference TRBV5-1 and TRBJ1-5): KAGVTQTPRYLIKTRGQQVTLSCSPISGHRSVSWYQQTPGQGLQFLFEYFSETQRNKGNFPGRFSGRQFSNSRSEMNVSTLELGDSALYLCASSLDSNQPQHFGDGTRLSIL.

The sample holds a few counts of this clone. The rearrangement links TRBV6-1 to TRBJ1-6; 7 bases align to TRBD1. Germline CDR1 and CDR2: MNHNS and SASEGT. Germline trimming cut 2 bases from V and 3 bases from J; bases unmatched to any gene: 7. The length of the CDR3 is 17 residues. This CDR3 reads CASSELPRGFYNSPLHF. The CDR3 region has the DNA TGTGCCAGCAGTGAACTTCCCAGGGGGTTCTATAATTCACCCCTCCACTTT.

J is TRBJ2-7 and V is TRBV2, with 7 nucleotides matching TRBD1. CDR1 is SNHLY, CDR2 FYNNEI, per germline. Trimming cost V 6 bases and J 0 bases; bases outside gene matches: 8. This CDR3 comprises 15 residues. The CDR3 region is CASSLLTGSSYEQYF. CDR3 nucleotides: TGTGCCAGCAGCCTCCTGACAGGGAGCTCCTACGAGCAGTACTTC.

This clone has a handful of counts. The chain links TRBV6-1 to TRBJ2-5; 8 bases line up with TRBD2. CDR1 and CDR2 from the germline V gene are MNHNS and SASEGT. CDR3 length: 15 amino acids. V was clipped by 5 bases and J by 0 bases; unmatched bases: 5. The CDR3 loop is CASSFSSGDQETQYF. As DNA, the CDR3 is TGTGCCAGCAGTTTCAGTAGCGGGGACCAAGAGACCCAGTACTTC.

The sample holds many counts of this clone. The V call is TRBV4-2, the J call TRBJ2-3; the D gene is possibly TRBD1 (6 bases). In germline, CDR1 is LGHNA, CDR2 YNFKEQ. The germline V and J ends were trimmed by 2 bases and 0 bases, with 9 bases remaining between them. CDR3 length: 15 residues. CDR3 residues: CASSQPGQSTDTQYF. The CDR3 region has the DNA TGTGCCAGCAGCCAACCCGGACAGAGCACAGATACGCAGTATTTT.

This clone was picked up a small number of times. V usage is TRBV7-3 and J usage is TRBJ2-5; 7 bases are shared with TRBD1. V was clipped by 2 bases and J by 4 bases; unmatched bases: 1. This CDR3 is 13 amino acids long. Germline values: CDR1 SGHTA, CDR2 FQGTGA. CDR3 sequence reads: CASSLGDRETQYF. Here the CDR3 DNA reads TGTGCCAGCAGCTTAGGGGACAGAGAGACCCAGTACTTC.

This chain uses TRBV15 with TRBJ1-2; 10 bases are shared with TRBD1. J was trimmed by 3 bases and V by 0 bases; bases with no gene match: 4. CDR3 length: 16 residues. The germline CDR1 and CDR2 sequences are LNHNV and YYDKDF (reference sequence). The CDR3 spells CATSRDVGQGDYGYTF. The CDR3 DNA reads TGTGCCACCAGCAGAGATGTTGGACAGGGGGACTATGGCTACACCTTC. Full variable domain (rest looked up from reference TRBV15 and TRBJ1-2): DAMVIQNPRYQVTQFGKPVTLSCSQTLNHNVMYWYQQKSSQAPKLLFHYYDKDFNNEADTPDNFQSRRPNTSFCFLDIRSPGLGDTAMYLCATSRDVGQGDYGYTFGSGTRLTVV.

CDR3 sequence (DNA): TGTGCCAGCAGCCTCTCCCTAGCCGGGACTAGCGGGTTTGGGCAGTTCTTC. Translating gives CASSLSLAGTSGFGQFF. The chain has TRBV27 and TRBJ2-1; 12 nucleotides align to TRBD2. The CDR3 runs to 17 residues. The germline V gene encodes CDR1 MNHEY and CDR2 SMNVEV (reference sequence). The J segment lost 12 bases and the V segment lost 6 bases, leaving 18 bases of the junction unmatched.

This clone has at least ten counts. The CDR3 loop reads CASSLAVGAGEQYF. CDR3 DNA: TGTGCCAGCAGCTTAGCGGTGGGGGCCGGCGAGCAGTACTTC. The chain links TRBV7-9 to TRBJ2-7; a possible D gene is TRBD1 (6 bases). The CDR3 has 14 residues. From germline, CDR1 is SEHNR and CDR2 FQNEAQ (reference sequence). With 0 bases removed from V and 6 bases from J, the gap between germline ends came to 12 bases. The variable domain in full, completed from reference TRBV7-9 and TRBJ2-7, reads DTGVSQNPRHKITKRGQNVTFRCDPISEHNRLYWYRQTLGQGPEFLTYFQNEAQLEKSRLLSDRFSAERPKGSFSTLEIQRTEQGDSAMYLCASSLAVGAGEQYFGPGTRLTVT.

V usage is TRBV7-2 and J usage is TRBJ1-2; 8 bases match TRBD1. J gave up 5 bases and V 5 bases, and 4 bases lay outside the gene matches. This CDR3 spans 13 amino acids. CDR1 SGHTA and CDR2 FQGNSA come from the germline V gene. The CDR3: CASSKDRDYGYTF. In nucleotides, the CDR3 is TGTGCCAGCAGCAAGGACAGGGATTATGGCTACACCTTC.

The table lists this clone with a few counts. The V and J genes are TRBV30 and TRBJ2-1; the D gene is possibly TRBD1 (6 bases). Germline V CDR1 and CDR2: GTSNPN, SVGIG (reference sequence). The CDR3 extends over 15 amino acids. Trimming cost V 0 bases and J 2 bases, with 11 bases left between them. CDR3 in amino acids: CAWSVGGETYNEQFF. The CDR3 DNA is TGTGCCTGGAGTGTAGGGGGTGAAACCTACAATGAGCAGTTCTTC.

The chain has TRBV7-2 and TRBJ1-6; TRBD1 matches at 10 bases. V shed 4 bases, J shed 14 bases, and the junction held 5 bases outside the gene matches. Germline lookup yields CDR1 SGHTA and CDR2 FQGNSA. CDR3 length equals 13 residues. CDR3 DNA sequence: TGTGCCAGCAGCTGGGACAGGGGACAGGCCCTCCACTTT. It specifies CASSWDRGQALHF. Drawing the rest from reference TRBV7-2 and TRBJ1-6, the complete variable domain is GAGVSQSPSNKVTEKGKDVELRCDPISGHTALYWYRQSLGQGLEFLIYFQGNSAPDKSGLPSDRFSAERTGGSVSTLTIQRTQQEDSAVYLCASSWDRGQALHFGNGTRLTVT.

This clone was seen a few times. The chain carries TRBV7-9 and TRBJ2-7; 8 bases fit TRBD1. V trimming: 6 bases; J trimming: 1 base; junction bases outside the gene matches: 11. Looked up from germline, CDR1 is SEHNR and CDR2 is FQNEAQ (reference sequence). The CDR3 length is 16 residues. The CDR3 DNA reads TGTGCCAGCAGTTCTACCGCGGGACAGGTGTCCTACGAGCAGTACTTC. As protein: CASSSTAGQVSYEQYF.

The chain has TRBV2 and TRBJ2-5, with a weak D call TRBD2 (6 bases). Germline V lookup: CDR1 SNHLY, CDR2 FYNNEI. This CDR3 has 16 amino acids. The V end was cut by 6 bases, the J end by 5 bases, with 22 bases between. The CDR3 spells CASSPLLGGVGETQYF. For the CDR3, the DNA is TGTGCCAGCAGCCCACTTCTGGGCGGGGTGGGGGAGACCCAGTACTTC.

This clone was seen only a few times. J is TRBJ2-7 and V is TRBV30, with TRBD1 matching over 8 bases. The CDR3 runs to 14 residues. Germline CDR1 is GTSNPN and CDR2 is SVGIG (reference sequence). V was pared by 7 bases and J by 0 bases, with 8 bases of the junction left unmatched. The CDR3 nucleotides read TGTGCCTCCGGAGGGGACAGGAGCTCCTACGAGCAGTACTTC. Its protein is CASGGDRSSYEQYF.

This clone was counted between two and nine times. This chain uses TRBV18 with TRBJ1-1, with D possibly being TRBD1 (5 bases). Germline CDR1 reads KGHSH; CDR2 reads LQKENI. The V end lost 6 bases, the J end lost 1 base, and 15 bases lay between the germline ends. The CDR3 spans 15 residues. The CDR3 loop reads CASSRTFLGNTEAFF. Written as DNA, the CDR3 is TGTGCCAGCTCTCGGACATTCCTCGGGAACACTGAAGCTTTCTTT.

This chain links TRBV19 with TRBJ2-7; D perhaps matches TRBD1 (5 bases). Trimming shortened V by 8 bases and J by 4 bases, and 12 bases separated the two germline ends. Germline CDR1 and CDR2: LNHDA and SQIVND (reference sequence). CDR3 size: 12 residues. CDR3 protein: CASGDSPYEQYF. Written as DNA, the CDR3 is TGTGCCAGTGGAGACAGTCCTTACGAGCAGTACTTC.

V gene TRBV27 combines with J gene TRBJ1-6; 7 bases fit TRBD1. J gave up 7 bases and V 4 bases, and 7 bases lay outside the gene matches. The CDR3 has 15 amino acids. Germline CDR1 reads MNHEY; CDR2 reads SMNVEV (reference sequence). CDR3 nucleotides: TGTGCCAGCAGTTCTGGACAGGCAGCGAATTCACCCCTCCACTTT. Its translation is CASSSGQAANSPLHF.

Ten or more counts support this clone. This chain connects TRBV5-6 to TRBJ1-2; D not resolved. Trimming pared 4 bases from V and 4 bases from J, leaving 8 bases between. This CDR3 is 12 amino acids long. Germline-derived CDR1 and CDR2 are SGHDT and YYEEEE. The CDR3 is CASSMDGYGYTF. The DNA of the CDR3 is TGTGCCAGCAGCATGGACGGCTATGGCTACACCTTC.

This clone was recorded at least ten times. CDR3 sequence reads: CASSVSGQMGSPLHF. In DNA, the CDR3 is TGTGCCAGCAGCGTCTCTGGGCAGATGGGTTCACCCCTCCACTTT. The chain is built from TRBV9 and TRBJ1-6; no reliable D call. Trimming removed 2 bases from V and 9 bases from J, with 15 bases in between. CDR1 is SGDLS, CDR2 YYNGEE, per germline. The CDR3 has 15 amino acids.